This TCR beta chain is from a study of cytomegalovirus exposure and HLA in healthy donors. Regarding the study as a whole: Most likely, a cluster of highly shared sequence variants arose as a sequencing artifact. The classifier reportedly diagnosed cytomegalovirus status with high sensitivity and specificity. Later genetic work tied a missense DCLRE1C variant to beta-chain V and J trimming. 164 TCR beta chains were listed as cytomegalovirus-associated.

Both 60 Vbeta primers and 13 Jbeta primers went into the PCR. Libraries were prepared by immunoSEQ multiplex PCR; TCRdb keeps only in-frame clonotypes and omits some of them. The profile shows about 65,000 clones, about four fifths of them singletons. In this sample, this clone turned up a few times. Its antigen is currently unknown. Germline lookup yields CDR1 MGHRA and CDR2 YSYEKL. This CDR3 is 18 amino acids long. The junction had 11 bases not matched to a gene; V was cut back by 2 bases and J by 0 bases. The sequencing input was PBMCs. The gene calls are TRBV4-1 and TRBJ2-7; 9 nucleotides align to TRBD1. This clonotype was sampled from a woman in her 30s in good health and CMV-seronegative. CDR3 sequence reads: CASSQKHTGTGSSYEQYF. CDR3 bases: TGCGCCAGCAGCCAAAAGCACACCGGGACAGGGAGCTCCTACGAGCAGTACTTC.